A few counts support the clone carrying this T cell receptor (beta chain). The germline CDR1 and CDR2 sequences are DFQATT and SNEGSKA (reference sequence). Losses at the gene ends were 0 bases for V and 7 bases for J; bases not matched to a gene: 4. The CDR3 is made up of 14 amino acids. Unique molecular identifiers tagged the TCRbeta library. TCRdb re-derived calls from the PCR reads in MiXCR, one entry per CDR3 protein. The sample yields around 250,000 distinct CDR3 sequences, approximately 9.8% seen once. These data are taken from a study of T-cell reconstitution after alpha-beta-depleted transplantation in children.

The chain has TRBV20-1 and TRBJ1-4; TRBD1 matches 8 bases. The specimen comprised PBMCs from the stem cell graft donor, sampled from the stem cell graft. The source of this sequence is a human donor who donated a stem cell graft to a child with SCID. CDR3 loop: CSARDDRGSEKLFF. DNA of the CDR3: TGCAGTGCTAGAGATGACAGGGGTAGTGAAAAACTGTTTTTT.